The sequence of this T cell receptor beta chain was determined in a study of identical twins. General observations from the study: Reduced insertions were recorded for abundant cord blood beta clonotypes, with no such pattern in memory repertoires. Not following the same donors, the study drew its conclusions from cross-sectional statistical analysis.

Each CDR3 protein gets one entry after TCRdb re-called the 5' RACE reads with MiXCR. The sample has some 250,000 distinct CDR3 sequences, roughly an eighth seen once. This clonotype appeared a few times. Its antigen is undetermined. The V gene lost 2 bases and the J gene lost 0 bases, with 8 bases spanning the gap. The CDR3 covers 15 residues. Germline V gene lookup returns CDR1 KGHDR and CDR2 SFDVKD. This same sample was also part of a study on yellow fever vaccine responses in identical twins. Turning to that study: On the reported evidence, twins' vaccine T cell responses seemed partly convergent and partly personalized.

The TCR comes from a woman younger than 35 in good health. Sequenced: memory (CD45RO+) T cells sorted from blood. The V gene is TRBV24-1, the J gene TRBJ2-3; tentatively, D is TRBD1 or TRBD2 (5 bases each). The CDR3 loop reads CATSDYRDSTDTQYF. The CDR3 DNA sequence: TGTGCCACCAGTGATTACCGGGACAGCACAGATACGCAGTATTTT.